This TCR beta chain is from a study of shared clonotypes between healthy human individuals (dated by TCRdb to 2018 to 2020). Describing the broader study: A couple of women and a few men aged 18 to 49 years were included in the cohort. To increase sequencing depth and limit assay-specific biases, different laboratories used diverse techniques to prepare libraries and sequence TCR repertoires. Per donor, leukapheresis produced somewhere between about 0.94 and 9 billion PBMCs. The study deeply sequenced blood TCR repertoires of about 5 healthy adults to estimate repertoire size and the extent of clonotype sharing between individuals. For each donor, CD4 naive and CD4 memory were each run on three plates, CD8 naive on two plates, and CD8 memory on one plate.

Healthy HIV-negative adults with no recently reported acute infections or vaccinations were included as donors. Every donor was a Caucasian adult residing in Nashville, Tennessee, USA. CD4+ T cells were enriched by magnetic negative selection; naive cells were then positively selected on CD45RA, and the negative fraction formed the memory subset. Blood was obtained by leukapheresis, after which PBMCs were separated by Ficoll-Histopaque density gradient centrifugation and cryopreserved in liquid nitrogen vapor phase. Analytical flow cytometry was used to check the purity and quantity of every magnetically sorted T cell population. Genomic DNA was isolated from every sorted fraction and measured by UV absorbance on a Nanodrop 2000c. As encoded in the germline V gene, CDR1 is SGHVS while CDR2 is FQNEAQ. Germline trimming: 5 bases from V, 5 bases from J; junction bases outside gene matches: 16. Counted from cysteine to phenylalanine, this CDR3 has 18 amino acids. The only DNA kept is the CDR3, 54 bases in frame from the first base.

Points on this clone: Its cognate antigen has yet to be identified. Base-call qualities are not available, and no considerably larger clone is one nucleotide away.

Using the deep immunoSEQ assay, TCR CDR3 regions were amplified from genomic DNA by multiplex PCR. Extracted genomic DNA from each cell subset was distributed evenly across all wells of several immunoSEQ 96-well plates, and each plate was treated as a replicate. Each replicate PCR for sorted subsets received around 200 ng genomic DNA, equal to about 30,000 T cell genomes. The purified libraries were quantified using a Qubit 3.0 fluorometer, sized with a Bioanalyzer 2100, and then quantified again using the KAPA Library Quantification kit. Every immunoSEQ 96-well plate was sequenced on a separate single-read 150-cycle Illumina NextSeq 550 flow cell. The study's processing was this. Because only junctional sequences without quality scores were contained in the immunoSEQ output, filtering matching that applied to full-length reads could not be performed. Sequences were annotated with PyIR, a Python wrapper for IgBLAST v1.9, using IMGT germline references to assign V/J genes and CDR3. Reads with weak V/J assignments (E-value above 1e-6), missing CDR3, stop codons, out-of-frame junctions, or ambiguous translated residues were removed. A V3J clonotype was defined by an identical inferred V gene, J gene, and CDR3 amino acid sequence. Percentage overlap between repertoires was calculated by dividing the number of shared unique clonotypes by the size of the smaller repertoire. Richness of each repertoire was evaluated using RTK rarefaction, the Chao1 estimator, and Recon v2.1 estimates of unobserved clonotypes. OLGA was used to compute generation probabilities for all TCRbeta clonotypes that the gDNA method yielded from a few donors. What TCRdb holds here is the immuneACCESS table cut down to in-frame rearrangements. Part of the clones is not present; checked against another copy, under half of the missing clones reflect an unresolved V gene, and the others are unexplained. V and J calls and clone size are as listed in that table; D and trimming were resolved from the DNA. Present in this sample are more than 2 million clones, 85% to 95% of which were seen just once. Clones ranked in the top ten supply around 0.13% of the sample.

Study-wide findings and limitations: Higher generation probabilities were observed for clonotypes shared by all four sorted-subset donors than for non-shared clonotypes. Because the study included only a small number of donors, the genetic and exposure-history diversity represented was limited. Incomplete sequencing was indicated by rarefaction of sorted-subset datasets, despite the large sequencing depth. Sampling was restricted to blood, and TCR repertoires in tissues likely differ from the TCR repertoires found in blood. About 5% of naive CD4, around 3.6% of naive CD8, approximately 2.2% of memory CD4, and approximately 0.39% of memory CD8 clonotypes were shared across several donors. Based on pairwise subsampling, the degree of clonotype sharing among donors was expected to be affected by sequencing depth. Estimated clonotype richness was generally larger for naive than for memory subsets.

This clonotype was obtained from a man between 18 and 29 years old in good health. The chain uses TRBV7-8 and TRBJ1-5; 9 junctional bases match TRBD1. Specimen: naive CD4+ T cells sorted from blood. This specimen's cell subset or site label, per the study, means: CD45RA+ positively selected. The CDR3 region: CASSPRALGQGKDQPQHF. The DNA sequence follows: TGTGCCAGCAGCCCAAGGGCCCTAGGACAGGGGAAGGATCAGCCCCAGCATTTT.